These T cell receptor beta chains were read from a single sample in a study of T cells after yellow fever vaccination. Via MiXCR, TCRdb re-called the 5' RACE reads, giving one row per CDR3 protein. Of 300,000 to 400,000 distinct CDR3 sequences in the sample, approximately 6% were seen once. Sequenced material: PBMCs, taken 5 days after the yellow fever booster vaccination. The receptor source for this set is a man aged 25 to 40 who received the YFV17D yellow fever vaccine. The CDR3 runs from the conserved cysteine through the conserved F or W. The D gene is left open where the match is weak. The listing skips clone size in some rows; elsewhere it reads once, few, many or a size class.

d_gene,j_gene,abundance,v_gene,CDR3aa,CDR3nt
-,TRBJ2-2,-,TRBV3-1,CASNPTANTGELFF,TGTGCCAGCAACCCGACTGCAAACACCGGGGAGCTGTTTTTT
-,TRBJ2-1,-,TRBV15,CATSRGPGRSSYNEQFF,TGTGCCACCAGCAGAGGACCCGGGCGGAGCTCCTACAATGAGCAGTTCTTC
-,TRBJ2-7,many,TRBV21-1,CASSKPTDVSLGDEQYF,TGTGCCAGCAGCAAACCCACGGACGTATCCTTGGGGGACGAGCAGTACTTC
-,TRBJ2-7,few,TRBV9,CASSVGGGTGPYEQYF,TGTGCCAGCAGCGTAGGCGGGGGGACAGGACCCTACGAGCAGTACTTC
TRBD1,TRBJ2-7,-,TRBV10-3,CAISEGQVSSYEQYF,TGTGCCATCAGTGAAGGACAGGTGAGCTCCTACGAGCAGTACTTC
-,TRBJ2-5,many,TRBV5-1,CASSFVGTQETQYF,TGCGCCAGCAGCTTTGTCGGGACCCAAGAGACCCAGTACTTC
TRBD1,TRBJ2-1,many,TRBV20-1,CSARDPGQAYNEQFF,TGCAGTGCTAGAGATCCTGGACAGGCTTACAATGAGCAGTTCTTC
-,TRBJ1-4,-,TRBV20-1,CSAPVMAKLFF,TGCAGTGCTCCGGTCATGGCAAAACTGTTTTTT
-,TRBJ2-2,-,TRBV20-1,CSAREDPTGELFF,TGCAGTGCTAGAGAAGACCCCACCGGGGAGCTGTTTTTT
-,TRBJ2-7,many,TRBV7-2,CASSRTNYEQYF,TGTGCCAGCAGCCGTACTAACTACGAGCAGTACTTC